The 21 T cell receptor beta chains presented below share a single source sample, sequenced in a study of radiation and T cells in renal cell carcinoma. Produced via immunoSEQ multiplex PCR; TCRdb's table is partial and in-frame only. The data hold about 130,000 clones, with approximately 90% observed a single time. This sample's time point: blood 2 weeks post-SBRT. Treatment in this sample: 15 Gy SBRT to primary tumor, nephrectomy 4 weeks later. This material consisted of blood, taken from a patient whose treatment included radiotherapy and nephrectomy. The receptors come from a woman between 65 and 79 years old with renal cell carcinoma.

The chain recombines TRBV6-5 with TRBJ1-1; D remains ambiguous. Trimming shortened V by 2 bases and J by 2 bases, and 9 bases separated the two germline ends. The CDR3 length is 14 residues. Germline CDR1 reads MNHEY; CDR2 reads SVGAGI. DNA for the CDR3: TGTGCCAGCAGTTACGGGATTTTTAACACTGAAGCTTTCTTT. Its translation is CASSYGIFNTEAFF.

The J gene is TRBJ1-1, the V gene TRBV4-3, with 7 bases lining up with TRBD1. Looked up from germline, CDR1 is LGHNA and CDR2 is YSLEER. This CDR3 comprises 15 residues. Trimming cost V 0 bases and J 3 bases; bases outside gene matches: 4. CDR3 protein: CASSQEFRGYTEAFF. CDR3 coding DNA: TGCGCCAGCAGCCAAGAATTCAGGGGGTACACTGAAGCTTTCTTT.

The chain joins TRBV5-6 to TRBJ1-5; D remains unclear. Germline V gene sequence: CDR1 SGHDT, CDR2 YYEEEE. The CDR3 is 14 amino acids. V was shortened by 1 base and J by 5 bases, with 10 bases between the two germline ends. CDR3 protein: CASSLYRADQPQHF. CDR3 bases: TGTGCCAGCAGCTTGTATAGGGCGGATCAGCCCCAGCATTTT.

The V and J genes are TRBV28 and TRBJ2-2; D may be TRBD2 (6 bases). The germline gives CDR1 MDHEN, CDR2 SYDVKM. V lost 2 bases and J 0 bases, leaving 7 bases between the germline ends. This CDR3 comprises 15 residues. The CDR3 is CASSLSGPNTGELFF. CDR3 nucleotides: TGTGCCAGCAGTTTAAGCGGGCCGAACACCGGGGAGCTGTTTTTT.

The chain employs TRBV4-1 and TRBJ2-1; TRBD2 agrees at 13 bases. Germline-derived CDR1 and CDR2 are MGHRA and YSYEKL. V lost 4 bases, J lost 4 bases, and 13 bases stayed unmatched. The CDR3 consists of 19 residues. CDR3 protein: CASSLISPTSGGGYNEQFF. For the CDR3, the DNA is TGCGCCAGCAGCCTCATCAGCCCCACTAGCGGGGGGGGGTACAATGAGCAGTTCTTC.

The chain combines TRBV4-2 with TRBJ2-1; D unresolved. The CDR3 covers 14 residues. The germline gives CDR1 LGHNA, CDR2 YNFKEQ. Trimming cost V 1 base and J 5 bases, with 9 bases left between them. The CDR3 bases are TGTGCCAGCAGCCAAGTCGGCCCCCACAATGAGCAGTTCTTC. Translation: CASSQVGPHNEQFF.

This sequence joins TRBV11-3 and TRBJ2-7; D not certain. This CDR3 is built from 13 residues. Trimming left V 5 bases short and J 5 bases short, with 13 bases between. Per the germline V gene, CDR1 is SGHNT and CDR2 is YENEEA. Written as DNA, the CDR3 is TGTGCCAGCAGCCCCCCACCTAGGAACGAGCAGTACTTC. This encodes CASSPPPRNEQYF.

This chain connects TRBV4-2 to TRBJ2-3, with D possibly matching TRBD2 (6 bases). V was pared by 1 base and J by 2 bases, with 19 bases between. The CDR3 has 18 amino acids. CDR1 and CDR2 from the germline V gene are LGHNA and YNFKEQ. CDR3 sequence reads: CASSQVRDFPLYTDTQYF. The CDR3 region has the DNA TGTGCCAGCAGCCAAGTCCGGGACTTCCCTTTATACACAGATACGCAGTATTTT.

The chain has TRBV30 and TRBJ2-7; no reliable D call. Germline V gene data show CDR1 as GTSNPN and CDR2 as SVGIG (reference sequence). The germline V and J ends were trimmed by 5 bases and 5 bases, with 10 bases remaining between them. This CDR3 comprises 11 residues. CDR3 protein: CAWLGLDEQYF. CDR3 nucleotides: TGTGCCTGGTTAGGGCTCGACGAGCAGTACTTC.

The V and J genes are TRBV5-6 and TRBJ1-2; a weak D match, TRBD1 (6 bases). V was shortened by 2 bases and J by 8 bases, with 13 bases between the two germline ends. Germline-derived CDR1 and CDR2 are SGHDT and YYEEEE. The CDR3 is 13 amino acids. In nucleotides, the CDR3 is TGTGCCAGCAGCTTTGTACAGGGAGGGGGCTACACCTTC. Translated, it gives CASSFVQGGGYTF.

The rearrangement uses TRBV6-1 and TRBJ2-5; D tentatively fits TRBD1 or TRBD2 (5 bases each). This CDR3 has 14 amino acids. Deletions cut 0 bases from V and 4 bases from J, with 9 bases between. Germline CDR1 MNHNS, CDR2 SASEGT. In nucleotides, the CDR3 is TGTGCCAGCAGTGAAGCTGAGGGGCGAGAGACCCAGTACTTC. Translation gives CASSEAEGRETQYF.

This clone turned up a few times. This rearrangement joins TRBV2 to TRBJ2-3, with TRBD2 matching over 10 bases. This CDR3 is 15 amino acids long. The V gene's germline CDR1 is SNHLY and CDR2 FYNNEI. Trimming took 5 bases from V and 4 from J; bases not matched to a gene: 6. The CDR3 protein is CASSLAGGLADTQYF. For the CDR3, the DNA is TGTGCCAGCAGTTTAGCGGGGGGCCTCGCAGATACGCAGTATTTT.

The rearrangement joins TRBV2 to TRBJ2-1, with 10 bases fitting TRBD1. Germline lookup yields CDR1 SNHLY and CDR2 FYNNEI. Trimming at V came to 6 bases and at J to 3 bases, leaving 5 bases not matched to a gene. The CDR3 spans 15 residues. The chain's CDR3 is CASRTDRGDYNEQFF. The CDR3 nucleotides are TGTGCCAGCAGGACGGACAGGGGGGACTACAATGAGCAGTTCTTC.

This clone was recorded only once. The rearrangement links TRBV27 to TRBJ2-7, with a weak D call TRBD2 (6 bases). The CDR3 is made up of 16 amino acids. Germline CDR1 reads MNHEY; CDR2 reads SMNVEV (reference sequence). The ends were cut back, 5 bases at V and 6 bases at J, with 23 bases in the middle. The CDR3: CASSVLPGLTPREQYF. CDR3 nucleotide sequence: TGTGCCAGCAGTGTACTACCGGGACTCACCCCCCGCGAGCAGTACTTC.

The CDR3 here is CASSEDLIMAGELFF. The CDR3 nucleotides read TGTGCCAGCAGTGAAGACTTAATCATGGCCGGGGAGCTGTTTTTT. V is TRBV6-1 and J is TRBJ2-2, with D unclear. The CDR3 runs to 15 residues. Germline values: CDR1 MNHNS, CDR2 SASEGT. V lost 1 base, J lost 6 bases, and 12 bases lay in between.

This clone showed up just once. This chain uses TRBV28 with TRBJ1-6; D is unclear. The CDR3 is 15 residues long. Trimming stripped 2 bases from V and 10 bases from J, with 15 bases between. Germline CDR1 and CDR2: MDHEN and SYDVKM. This CDR3 is CASSLTAAVGSPLHF. CDR3 nucleotide sequence: TGTGCCAGCAGTTTAACGGCCGCCGTAGGGTCACCCCTCCACTTT.

V and J are TRBV11-3 and TRBJ2-3, with 8 positions matching TRBD1. Germline trimming cut 2 bases from V and 2 bases from J; bases unmatched to any gene: 6. The CDR3 length is 16 residues. The V gene's germline CDR1 is SGHNT and CDR2 YENEEA. In DNA, the CDR3 is TGTGCCAGCAGCTTAAGAACAGGGGGTTTCACAGATACGCAGTATTTT. Amino acid sequence: CASSLRTGGFTDTQYF.

This chain connects TRBV10-1 to TRBJ2-7; the match to TRBD1 covers 8 bases. With 6 bases clipped from V and 3 bases from J, the junction kept 7 bases outside the gene matches. Germline V gene data show CDR1 as WNHNN and CDR2 as SYGVQD (reference sequence). The CDR3 is made up of 14 amino acids. The CDR3 sequence: CASRAGQDNYEQYF. The CDR3 coding sequence is TGCGCCAGCAGGGCGGGACAGGACAACTACGAGCAGTACTTC.

The J gene is TRBJ2-1, the V gene TRBV5-6, with D unresolved. Looked up from germline, CDR1 is SGHDT and CDR2 is YYEEEE. V was pared by 5 bases and J by 4 bases, with 7 bases between. The length of the CDR3 is 12 residues. The CDR3 protein is CASSGSYNEQFF. In DNA form, the CDR3 reads TGTGCCAGCAGTGGGTCTTACAATGAGCAGTTCTTC. Filled out from reference TRBV5-6 and TRBJ2-1, the complete variable domain reads DAGVTQSPTHLIKTRGQQVTLRCSPKSGHDTVSWYQQALGQGPQFIFQYYEEEERQRGNFPDRFSGHQFPNYSSELNVNALLLGDSALYLCASSGSYNEQFFGPGTRLTVL.

Here the CDR3 DNA reads TGTGCCAGCAGCCCCTTCACGGGGGCGAACAATGAGCAGTTCTTC. It specifies CASSPFTGANNEQFF. This chain links TRBV14 with TRBJ2-1; D tentatively fits TRBD1 or TRBD2 (6 bases each). The CDR3 consists of 15 residues. Trimming cost V 4 bases and J 5 bases, with 15 bases left between them. CDR1 and CDR2 (germline): SGHDN, FVKESK. The full variable domain, its missing parts supplied by reference TRBV14 and TRBJ2-1, is EAGVTQFPSHSVIEKGQTVTLRCDPISGHDNLYWYRRVMGKEIKFLLHFVKESKQDESGMPNNRFLAERTGGTYSTLKVQPAELEDSGVYFCASSPFTGANNEQFFGPGTRLTVL.

This clone was seen just once. The V and J genes are TRBV6-1 and TRBJ2-5; 8 bases map to TRBD2. V was pared by 4 bases and J by 4 bases, with 5 bases of the junction left unmatched. The CDR3 sequence is 14 residues long. Germline-derived CDR1 and CDR2 are MNHNS and SASEGT. In DNA, the CDR3 is TGTGCCAGCAGTGGCGGCGGGGGGCTAGAGACCCAGTACTTC. Its translation: CASSGGGGLETQYF.